Reported below is one T cell receptor beta chain. Antigen specificity is unknown. Trimming took off 0 bases at V and 9 bases at J, with 15 bases between the two ends. The CDR3 runs 15 residues. Germline CDR1 and CDR2: LNHNV and YYDKDF (reference sequence). These data are taken from a study of OX40 agonist ivuxolimab in advanced cancers. Study-wide background: Patients receiving dose escalation had hepatocellular carcinoma, melanoma, renal cell or head and neck cancer. Study-level findings and limits: At 0.1 to 3.0 mg/kg, clonal expansion of CD4+ and CD8+ blood T cells had occurred by week 6.

Only in-frame clones appear in the TCRdb table, and some are missing; sequencing was by immunoSEQ multiplex PCR. The sample includes tens of thousands of clones, about four fifths of them seen just once. With autoimmune disease history or systemic immunosuppression, patients were excluded. This sequence joins TRBV15 and TRBJ2-1; D is perhaps TRBD2 (6 bases). This material consisted of CD4+ or CD8+ T cells sorted from blood, taken in a trial of the OX40 agonist ivuxolimab. The receptor's source is an adult with an advanced solid tumor such as melanoma, head and neck, liver or kidney cancer. CDR3: CATSREQGPAGEQFF. CDR3 nucleotide sequence: TGTGCCACCAGCAGAGAGCAGGGCCCAGCGGGTGAGCAGTTCTTC.